These 13 T cell receptor beta chains share one sample of origin, sequenced in a study of response to subunit inactivated influenza vaccine. TCRdb processed the RT-PCR reads anew with MiXCR; each CDR3 protein has one entry. This sample has hundreds of thousands of distinct CDR3 sequences; less than 30% occur once, and the top ten carry 1.5% to 2%. This specimen consisted of CD4+ T cells sorted from PBMCs, obtained more than 4 days after vaccination. These TCRs come from a man aged 45-60 years who received an inactivated influenza vaccine.

V and J are TRBV6-2 or TRBV6-3 and TRBJ2-7; 8 bases are a match to TRBD2. The V segment lost 5 bases and the J segment 4 bases; nucleotides outside the gene matches: 25. The CDR3 is 20 residues long. The germline gives CDR1 MNHEY, CDR2 SVGEGT. Here the CDR3 reads CASSLSPGLVGGPGIYEQYF. In nucleotides, the CDR3 is TGTGCCAGCAGTCTCTCCCCGGGACTAGTGGGAGGGCCCGGGATTTACGAGCAGTACTTC.

This clonotype occurred many times. J is TRBJ1-2 and V is TRBV29-1; 7 nucleotides align to TRBD1. V gave up 4 bases and J gave up 4 bases; unmatched junction bases: 6. Germline V lookup: CDR1 SQVTM, CDR2 ANQGSEA. This CDR3 contains 13 residues. CDR3: CSVVQGKVYGYTF. DNA for the CDR3: TGCAGCGTTGTACAGGGGAAGGTCTATGGCTACACCTTC.

The table lists this clonotype with many counts. V gene TRBV20-1 combines with J gene TRBJ2-3; D not resolved. The CDR3 consists of 11 residues. V was clipped by 2 bases and J by 2 bases, with 2 bases between them. The V gene's germline CDR1 is DFQATT and CDR2 SNEGSKA (reference sequence). CDR3 sequence: CSARHTDTQYF. The DNA for the CDR3 is TGCAGTGCTAGACACACAGATACGCAGTATTTT.

This clonotype has only a few counts. The V call is TRBV5-5, the J call TRBJ2-1; D is uncertain. V lost 2 bases to trimming and J lost 4 bases, with 7 bases between them. Looked up from germline, CDR1 is SGHKS and CDR2 is YYEKEE (reference sequence). The CDR3 spans 13 residues. CDR3 coding DNA: TGTGCCAGCAGCTTTTGGGGTTACAATGAGCAGTTCTTC. Encoded protein: CASSFWGYNEQFF.

The chain is built from TRBV9 and TRBJ2-3; possibly TRBD2 for D (5 bases). The CDR3 contains 14 residues. Germline loops: CDR1 SGDLS, CDR2 YYNGEE. Trimming took 4 bases from V and 5 from J, leaving 14 bases between them. CDR3 residues: CASSPLLARDTQYF. The DNA of the CDR3 is TGTGCCAGCAGCCCTCTTTTAGCGCGAGATACGCAGTATTTT.

This clonotype appeared a single time. V is TRBV6-5 and J is TRBJ2-7; weak D call: TRBD1 (5 bases). The ends were cut back, 0 bases at V and 1 base at J, with 10 bases in the middle. Germline values: CDR1 MNHEY, CDR2 SVGAGI. The length of the CDR3 is 15 residues. CDR3 protein: CASSYSGPASYEQYF. The CDR3 DNA sequence: TGTGCCAGCAGTTACTCGGGGCCAGCGTCCTACGAGCAGTACTTC.

The J gene is TRBJ1-5, the V gene TRBV9, with D possibly being TRBD1 (5 bases). The germline V and J ends were trimmed by 0 bases and 7 bases, with 14 bases remaining between them. Germline assignment: CDR1 SGDLS and CDR2 YYNGEE. The CDR3 is made up of 15 amino acids. The CDR3 spells CASSVGLGRPQPQHF. Written as DNA, the CDR3 is TGTGCCAGCAGCGTAGGTTTGGGGCGGCCCCAGCCCCAGCATTTT.

V and J are TRBV6-1 and TRBJ2-7; D is ambiguous. Germline V lookup: CDR1 MNHNS, CDR2 SASEGT. Trimming took 5 bases from V and 3 from J, leaving 17 bases between them. This CDR3 has 15 amino acids. This CDR3 reads CASSQGPRPVYEQYF. The CDR3 coding sequence is TGTGCCAGCAGTCAAGGACCCCGTCCCGTCTACGAGCAGTACTTC.

With respect to this clonotype: At one of its ends the junction is not consistent with the germline gene, which may arise from a read error. The chain has TRBV13 and TRBJ2-3; D gene uncertain. Germline CDR1 reads PRHDT; CDR2 reads FYEKMQ (reference sequence). The CDR3 runs to 14 residues. This CDR3 reads CASSAGPSADTQFF. The CDR3 coding sequence is TGTGCCAGCAGCGCCGGCCCGAGCGCAGATACGCAGTTTTTT.

This clonotype was picked up a small number of times. The chain links TRBV6-2 or TRBV6-3 to TRBJ2-2; TRBD2 matches 7 bases. CDR3 length equals 13 residues. Per the germline V gene, CDR1 is MNHEY and CDR2 is SVGEGT. The trim removed 8 bases at V and 2 bases at J, leaving 2 bases unmatched. For the CDR3, the DNA is TGTGCCAGCGGGACTATCAACACCGGGGAGCTGTTTTTT. Its translation is CASGTINTGELFF.

The V and J genes are TRBV7-6 and TRBJ2-2; no reliable D call. This CDR3 is built from 14 residues. Germline V gene data show CDR1 as SGHVS and CDR2 as FNYEAQ. V lost 3 bases to trimming and J lost 4 bases, with 9 bases between them. This CDR3 reads CASSFQTLTGELFF. The DNA for the CDR3 is TGTGCCAGCAGCTTTCAAACTCTCACCGGGGAGCTGTTTTTT.

This clonotype was picked up a small number of times. The V call is TRBV29-1, the J call TRBJ2-7; weak D call: TRBD1 (5 bases). CDR1 and CDR2 (germline): SQVTM, ANQGSEA. This CDR3 region has 13 residues. The CDR3 region has the DNA TGCACCAACCGAGTCGAGGACACCTCCCCGCAGTACTTC. Translating gives CTNRVEDTSPQYF.

The chain combines TRBV6-5 with TRBJ2-7; 8 bases map to TRBD2. Per germline, CDR1 MNHEY and CDR2 SVGAGI. The CDR3 totals 18 residues. V lost 0 bases to trimming and J lost 5 bases; unmatched junction nucleotides: 15. CDR3 residues: CASSYSGYSGGLPNEQYF. DNA for the CDR3: TGTGCCAGCAGTTACTCGGGTTATTCGGGAGGGCTCCCTAACGAGCAGTACTTC.